This TCR beta chain originates from a study of blood T cell repertoires in COVID-19. The overall study: Acute-phase and convalescent COVID-19 samples originated in the United States, Italy and Spain. PBMCs, B-cell-depleted T cells, or T cells provided the cDNA or gDNA that made up the material.

This clone appeared a single time. Per the original methods: The assay estimated nucleated cells by amplifying reference gene primers. Data came from immunoSEQ multiplex PCR; TCRdb stores just in-frame clones and leaves some out. The D gene and trimming were derived from the DNA, and the V and J assignments and clone size from that table. The sample holds around 220,000 clones, about 90% seen once. This sequence was found in a man between 40 and 49 years old with active or convalescent COVID-19. Material for sequencing was peripheral blood.

The chain's CDR3 is CASSQAETGDLIQETQYF. CDR3 bases: TGCGCCAGCAGCCAAGCTGAGACAGGGGATTTAATACAAGAGACCCAGTACTTC. The chain combines TRBV4-1 with TRBJ2-5, with TRBD1 matching over 8 bases. J was trimmed by 2 bases and V by 1 base; bases with no gene match: 12. The CDR3 is 18 amino acids. The germline CDR1 and CDR2 sequences are MGHRA and YSYEKL.